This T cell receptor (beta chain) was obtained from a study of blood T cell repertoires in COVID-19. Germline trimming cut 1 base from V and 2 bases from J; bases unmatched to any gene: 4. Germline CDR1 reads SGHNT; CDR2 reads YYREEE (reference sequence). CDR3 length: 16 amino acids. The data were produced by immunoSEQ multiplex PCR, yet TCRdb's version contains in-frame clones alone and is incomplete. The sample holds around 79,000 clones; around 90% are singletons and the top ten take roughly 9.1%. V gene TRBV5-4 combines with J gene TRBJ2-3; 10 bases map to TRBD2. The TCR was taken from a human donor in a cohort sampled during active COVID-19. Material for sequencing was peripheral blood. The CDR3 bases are TGTGCCAGCAGCTTGAATAGCGGGAGGCACACAGATACGCAGTATTTT. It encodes CASSLNSGRHTDTQYF.